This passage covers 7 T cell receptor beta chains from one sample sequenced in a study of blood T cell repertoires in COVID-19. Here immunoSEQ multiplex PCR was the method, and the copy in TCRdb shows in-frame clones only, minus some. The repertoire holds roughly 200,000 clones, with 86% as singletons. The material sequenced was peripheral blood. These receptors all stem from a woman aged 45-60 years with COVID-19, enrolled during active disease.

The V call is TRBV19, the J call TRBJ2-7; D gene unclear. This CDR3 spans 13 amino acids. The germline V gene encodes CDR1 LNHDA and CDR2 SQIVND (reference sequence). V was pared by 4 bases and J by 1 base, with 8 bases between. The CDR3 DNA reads TGTGCCAGTAGTAGGGCAGGTTCCTACGAGCAGTACGTC. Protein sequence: CASSRAGSYEQYV.

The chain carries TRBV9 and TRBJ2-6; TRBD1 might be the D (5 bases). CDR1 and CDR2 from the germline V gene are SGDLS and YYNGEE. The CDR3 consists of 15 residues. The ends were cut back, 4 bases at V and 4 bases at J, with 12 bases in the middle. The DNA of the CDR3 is TGTGCCAGCAGCCTTAGGGGTTCAGGGGCCAACGTCCTGACTTTC. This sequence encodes CASSLRGSGANVLTF. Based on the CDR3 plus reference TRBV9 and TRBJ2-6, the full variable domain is DSGVTQTPKHLITATGQRVTLRCSPRSGDLSVYWYQQSLDQGLQFLIQYYNGEERAKGNILERFSAQQFPDLHSELNLSSLELGDSALYFCASSLRGSGANVLTFGAGSRLTVL.

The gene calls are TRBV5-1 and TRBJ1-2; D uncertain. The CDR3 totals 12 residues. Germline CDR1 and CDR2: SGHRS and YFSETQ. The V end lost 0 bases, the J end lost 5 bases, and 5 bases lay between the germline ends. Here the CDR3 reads CASSLGQYGYTF. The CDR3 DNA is TGCGCCAGCAGCTTGGGGCAGTATGGCTACACCTTC.

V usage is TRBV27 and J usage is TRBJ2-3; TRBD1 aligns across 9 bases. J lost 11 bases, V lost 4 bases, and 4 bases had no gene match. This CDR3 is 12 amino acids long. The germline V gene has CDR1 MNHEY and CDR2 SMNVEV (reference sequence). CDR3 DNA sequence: TGTGCCAGCAGTTCGACAGGGGGAGTGCAGTATTTT. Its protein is CASSSTGGVQYF.

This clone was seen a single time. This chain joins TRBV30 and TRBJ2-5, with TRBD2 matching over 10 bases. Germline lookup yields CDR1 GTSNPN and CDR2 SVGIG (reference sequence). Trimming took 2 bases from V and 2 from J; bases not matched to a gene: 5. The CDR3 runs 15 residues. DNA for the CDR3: TGTGCCTGGAGTACCCAAGCGGGGGGGCAAGAGACCCAGTACTTC. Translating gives CAWSTQAGGQETQYF.

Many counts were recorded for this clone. The CDR3 loop is CASSRDRGSPLHF. The CDR3, as DNA: TGTGCCAGCAGCCGGGACAGGGGTTCACCCCTCCACTTT. This rearrangement joins TRBV7-3 to TRBJ1-6; 10 nucleotides align to TRBD1. The V segment lost 5 bases and the J segment 9 bases; nucleotides outside the gene matches: 1. The CDR3 runs to 13 residues. Germline V gives CDR1 SGHTA, CDR2 FQGTGA.

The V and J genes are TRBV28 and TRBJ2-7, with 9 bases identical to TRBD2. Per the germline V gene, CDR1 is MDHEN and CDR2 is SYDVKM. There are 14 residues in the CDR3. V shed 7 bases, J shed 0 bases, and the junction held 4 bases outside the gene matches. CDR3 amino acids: CASTERGASYEQYV. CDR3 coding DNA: TGTGCCAGCACCGAGCGGGGGGCCTCCTACGAGCAGTACGTC.